Included here is one T cell receptor beta chain sequence, with context. The data were obtained in a study of vaccination and CD4 T cells after COVID-19. Trimming stripped 5 bases from V and 4 bases from J, with 6 bases between. The CDR3 extends over 12 amino acids. Germline V gene lookup returns CDR1 MNHNS and CDR2 SASEGT. MiXCR, run by TCRdb on the PCR reads, gives a single entry per CDR3 protein. Found here are 20,000 or so distinct CDR3 sequences, 60% of them singletons; the top ten hold around 1.1%. The clonotype was recovered from a human donor who had recovered from COVID-19. This rearrangement joins TRBV6-1 to TRBJ2-1; D is undetermined. The sequencing here drew on CD4+ T cells from blood, taken after SARS-CoV-2 vaccination. CDR3 coding DNA: TGTGCCAGCAGTCGACGGTACAATGAGCAGTTCTTC. Translation gives CASSRRYNEQFF.